These 25 T cell receptor beta chains were all obtained from the same sample, sequenced in a study of T cells after yellow fever vaccination. TCRdb used MiXCR to reprocess the 5' RACE reads, holding one entry per CDR3 protein. The sample includes some 300,000 distinct CDR3 sequences, around 3.6% of them seen just once. Sequencing used PBMCs, obtained on the day of the yellow fever booster vaccination. Receptor source: a young man who received the YFV17D yellow fever vaccine.

This clonotype was detected only a few times. This chain joins TRBV5-1 and TRBJ1-1, with TRBD1 matching 10 bases. This CDR3 comprises 16 residues. V lost 0 bases and J lost 4; bases outside the gene matches: 6. CDR1 and CDR2 from the germline V gene are SGHRS and YFSETQ. CDR3 in amino acids: CASSLGQGARSTEAFF. In DNA, the CDR3 is TGCGCCAGCAGCTTGGGACAGGGGGCTCGGAGCACTGAAGCTTTCTTT.

This rearrangement joins TRBV6-2 or TRBV6-3 to TRBJ2-3, with TRBD1 matching 8 bases. The CDR3 extends over 16 amino acids. J was trimmed by 3 bases and V by 7 bases; bases with no gene match: 12. Germline V gene data show CDR1 as MNHEY and CDR2 as SVGEGT. As DNA, the CDR3 is TGTGCCAGCACCCTAGTCGGACAGGGAAGGACAGATACGCAGTATTTT. Amino acids: CASTLVGQGRTDTQYF.

V is TRBV3-1 and J is TRBJ2-1, with 9 bases identical to TRBD2. CDR3 length equals 17 residues. CDR1 and CDR2 from the germline V gene are LGHDT and YNNKEL (reference sequence). After removal of 4 bases from V and 6 bases from J, the junction contained 13 bases not matched to a gene. The CDR3 is CASSPPLFAGGRNEQFF. CDR3 DNA sequence: TGTGCCAGCAGCCCGCCTTTATTTGCGGGGGGGCGCAATGAGCAGTTCTTC.

This clonotype was counted ten times or more. The chain has TRBV29-1 and TRBJ2-3; unclear D gene. The CDR3 loop spans 14 amino acids. Germline V CDR1 and CDR2: SQVTM, ANQGSEA. V was pared by 7 bases and J by 0 bases, with 14 bases between. CDR3 loop: CSAARTASTDTQYF. CDR3 bases: TGCAGCGCCGCCCGGACGGCTAGCACAGATACGCAGTATTTT.

This clonotype was picked up a small number of times. V is TRBV23-1 and J is TRBJ2-1, with a weak D call TRBD1 (6 bases). TRBV23-1 is classed as an ORF, of uncertain function. V dropped 6 bases and J dropped 7 bases, with 13 bases sitting between them. The CDR3 totals 13 residues. CDR3 DNA sequence: TGCGCCAGCAGAACAGGGTTCGGTAATGAGCAGTTCTTC. It specifies CASRTGFGNEQFF.

This clonotype was seen repeatedly, ten times or more. The J gene is TRBJ1-4, the V gene TRBV5-6, with D tentatively TRBD1 (5 bases). Trimming cost V 5 bases and J 4 bases, with 12 bases left between them. The CDR3 extends over 14 amino acids. The germline V gene has CDR1 SGHDT and CDR2 YYEEEE. CDR3 sequence reads: CASRPTGINEKLFF. Written as DNA, the CDR3 is TGTGCCAGCAGACCCACAGGAATTAATGAAAAACTGTTTTTT.

This clonotype was counted many times. The V gene is TRBV5-1, the J gene TRBJ2-2; D may match TRBD1 or TRBD2 (5 bases each). The V and J ends lost 4 bases and 4 bases respectively, with 14 bases between them. The CDR3 is 15 residues long. Per germline, CDR1 SGHRS and CDR2 YFSETQ. The CDR3 region has the DNA TGCGCCAGCAGCCTGGGGGTGGCCGGCACCGGGGAGCTGTTTTTT. This sequence encodes CASSLGVAGTGELFF.

This clonotype was observed many times. V gene TRBV6-5 combines with J gene TRBJ1-3, with a tentative D call TRBD1 (6 bases). Germline CDR1 reads MNHEY; CDR2 reads SVGAGI. V was pared by 6 bases and J by 8 bases, with 23 bases between. CDR3 length: 16 residues. The CDR3 DNA is TGTGCCAGCAGCCCCTACGGGAACCAGGCAGGGGACACCATATATTTT. Residues: CASSPYGNQAGDTIYF.

This clonotype was recorded at least ten times. This chain connects TRBV29-1 to TRBJ2-1; TRBD1 agrees at 7 bases. Germline lookup yields CDR1 SQVTM and CDR2 ANQGSEA. CDR3 length equals 13 residues. With V trimmed by 4 bases and J by 4 bases, 4 bases remained unmatched. Written as DNA, the CDR3 is TGCAGCGTTGCCCGGGACAGATACAATGAGCAGTTCTTC. Protein product: CSVARDRYNEQFF.

This clonotype came up many times. The V gene is TRBV5-1, the J gene TRBJ2-2, with D possibly TRBD2 on 7 matching bases. The CDR3 is 15 amino acids. Germline CDR1 reads SGHRS; CDR2 reads YFSETQ. Trimming stripped 4 bases from V and 3 bases from J, with 13 bases between. The CDR3 region is CASSPRGADTGELFF. The CDR3 DNA reads TGCGCCAGCAGCCCCCGGGGGGCTGACACCGGGGAGCTGTTTTTT.

V gene TRBV12-3 or TRBV12-4 combines with J gene TRBJ1-1; D gene uncertain. This CDR3 region has 15 residues. Trimming stripped 0 bases from V and 0 bases from J, with 8 bases between. The CDR3 nucleotides read TGTGCCAGCAGTTTAGCAGGACGGCTGAACACTGAAGCTTTCTTT. Protein product: CASSLAGRLNTEAFF.

This clonotype was detected only a few times. The chain employs TRBV20-1 and TRBJ1-5; TRBD1 matches 8 bases. The CDR3 has 15 amino acids. CDR1 is DFQATT and CDR2 is SNEGSKA in the germline V gene (reference sequence). V lost 3 bases, J lost 0 bases, and 4 bases stayed unmatched. Here the CDR3 DNA reads TGCAGTGCTAGGTTGACAGGGGTTAGCAATCAGCCCCAGCATTTT. The encoded protein is CSARLTGVSNQPQHF.

This clonotype was counted between two and nine times. This chain joins TRBV6-5 and TRBJ2-2; D tentatively fits TRBD1 or TRBD2 (6 bases each). CDR3 size: 15 residues. Trimming removed 5 bases at V and 3 bases at J, with 13 bases between. Germline V CDR1 and CDR2: MNHEY, SVGAGI. DNA of the CDR3: TGTGCCAGCAGTACACGGGGGCAATACACCGGGGAGCTGTTTTTT. Amino acids: CASSTRGQYTGELFF.

This clonotype was counted a few times. The genes are TRBV7-9 and TRBJ2-3, with TRBD1 matching 8 bases. The germline CDR1 and CDR2 sequences are SEHNR and FQNEAQ (reference sequence). This CDR3 contains 16 residues. Trimming took 4 bases from V and 4 from J; bases not matched to a gene: 10. CDR3 sequence reads: CASSYDGQGKADTQYF. The CDR3, as DNA: TGTGCCAGCAGCTACGACGGACAGGGCAAGGCAGATACGCAGTATTTT.

The V call is TRBV7-9, the J call TRBJ1-5, with a possible D match to TRBD1 (6 bases). CDR1 and CDR2 from the germline V gene are SEHNR and FQNEAQ (reference sequence). The CDR3 is 15 amino acids. V lost 2 bases, J lost 6 bases, and 14 bases lay in between. For the CDR3, the DNA is TGTGCCAGCAGCTTAAGAGGGGGTCCGGGTCAGCCCCAGCATTTT. Translated, it gives CASSLRGGPGQPQHF.

V usage is TRBV29-1 and J usage is TRBJ2-7, with D perhaps matching TRBD2 (6 bases). This CDR3 contains 14 residues. Between the trimmed V and J ends, which lost 1 base and 2 bases, there was a span of 12 bases. Germline lookup yields CDR1 SQVTM and CDR2 ANQGSEA. The CDR3 DNA sequence: TGCAGCGTTGAAGGAGCGGAGGGTACCTACGAGCAGTACTTC. Translating it yields CSVEGAEGTYEQYF.

This clonotype was recorded many times. V usage is TRBV18 and J usage is TRBJ2-4; D gene uncertain. With 3 bases removed from V and 0 bases from J, the gap between germline ends came to 6 bases. This CDR3 has 14 amino acids. CDR1 KGHSH and CDR2 LQKENI come from the germline V gene. This chain's CDR3 is CASSPPEAKNIQYF. DNA of the CDR3: TGTGCCAGCTCACCGCCAGAAGCCAAAAACATTCAGTACTTC.

The chain uses TRBV12-3 or TRBV12-4 and TRBJ2-7, with TRBD1 identical over 10 bases. The CDR3 has 15 amino acids. V lost 3 bases to trimming and J lost 5 bases; unmatched junction nucleotides: 7. The CDR3 reads CASSLSGTGVNEQYV. CDR3 in DNA: TGTGCCAGCAGTTTGTCCGGGACAGGGGTCAACGAGCAGTACGTC.

This clonotype was seen at least ten times. The chain recombines TRBV5-5 with TRBJ2-2; D unresolved. CDR3 length: 12 residues. The germline V gene has CDR1 SGHKS and CDR2 YYEKEE (reference sequence). With 2 bases removed from V and 5 bases from J, the gap between germline ends came to 4 bases. The CDR3 DNA reads TGTGCCAGCAGCTTAAGTACCGGGGAGCTGTTTTTT. This gives the protein CASSLSTGELFF.

The chain uses TRBV5-6 and TRBJ1-5; tentative D call: TRBD1 (5 bases). Germline V gives CDR1 SGHDT, CDR2 YYEEEE. The CDR3 contains 15 residues. V lost 1 base, J lost 5 bases, and 13 bases lay in between. The DNA of the CDR3 is TGTGCCAGCAGCTTGTATTCGATGGGACATCAGCCCCAGCATTTT. This encodes CASSLYSMGHQPQHF.

This clonotype was picked up a small number of times. The chain employs TRBV27 and TRBJ2-3; TRBD1 is a possible D gene (6 bases). Germline CDR1 reads MNHEY; CDR2 reads SMNVEV (reference sequence). This CDR3 has 13 residues. V was shortened by 6 bases and J by 4 bases, with 11 bases between the two germline ends. Here the CDR3 DNA reads TGTGCCAGCAGACAGGGACCCCCAGATACGCAGTATTTT. Translation gives CASRQGPPDTQYF.

The table lists this clonotype with many counts. This chain uses TRBV12-3 or TRBV12-4 with TRBJ1-6; 9 nucleotides agree with TRBD1. V dropped 6 bases and J dropped 11; count of bases not matched to a gene: 5. This CDR3 spans 13 amino acids. The CDR3 nucleotides are TGTGCCAGCAGCGGGACAGGGCCAACACCCCTCCACTTT. It is translated as CASSGTGPTPLHF.

Only a few counts were recorded for this clonotype. The genes are TRBV7-2 and TRBJ2-2; D is possibly TRBD1 (6 bases). The V and J ends lost 2 bases and 3 bases respectively, with 19 bases between them. Germline V gene data show CDR1 as SGHTA and CDR2 as FQGNSA. The CDR3 sequence is 18 residues long. CDR3 nucleotides: TGTGCCAGCAGCTTAACATACGGGTCGGACAGAGACACCGGGGAGCTGTTTTTT. It is translated as CASSLTYGSDRDTGELFF.

Here the CDR3 reads CAWSVLGVNTEAFF. CDR3 coding DNA: TGTGCCTGGAGTGTACTTGGGGTGAACACTGAAGCTTTCTTT. The J gene is TRBJ1-1, the V gene TRBV30, with D unclear. V dropped 0 bases and J dropped 0 bases, with 8 bases sitting between them. The CDR3 has 14 residues. Germline assignment: CDR1 GTSNPN and CDR2 SVGIG (reference sequence).

The sample holds many counts of this clonotype. A junction end diverges from the germline sequence, so it may reflect a read error. The genes are TRBV7-2 and TRBJ1-1; no clear D gene. The CDR3 is made up of 12 amino acids. Germline V gene lookup returns CDR1 SGHTA and CDR2 FQGNSA. CDR3 residues: CASSFITPPSSF. For the CDR3, the DNA is TGTGCCAGCAGCTTTATTACCCCGCCAAGTTCATTT.